The T cell receptor (beta chain) described here comes from a study of post-analysis software for immune sequencing data. A word on this clonotype: The antigen is unknown.

Germline V CDR1 and CDR2: SGHTA, FQGTGA. The V gene lost 4 bases and the J gene lost 4 bases, with 13 bases spanning the gap. The CDR3 totals 14 residues. Incorporated into the TCR beta cDNA libraries were unique molecular identifiers, which served to reduce PCR and sequencing biases. TCRdb re-derived calls from the PCR reads in MiXCR, one entry per CDR3 protein. Of approximately 440,000 distinct CDR3 sequences listed, roughly 45% were seen once; the top ten hold 9% to 13%. General study results and limits: Four or five TRBV segments occurring more often in patients than controls included TRBV5-6, TRBV5-1 and TRBV20-1.

The material sequenced was blood. The sequence came from a girl aged 10 to 17 with multiple sclerosis. The genes are TRBV7-3 and TRBJ1-2; D may be TRBD1 (6 bases). Written as DNA, the CDR3 is TGTGCCAGCAGCTCTACAGGGAGCTCCTATGGCTACACCTTC. As protein: CASSSTGSSYGYTF.